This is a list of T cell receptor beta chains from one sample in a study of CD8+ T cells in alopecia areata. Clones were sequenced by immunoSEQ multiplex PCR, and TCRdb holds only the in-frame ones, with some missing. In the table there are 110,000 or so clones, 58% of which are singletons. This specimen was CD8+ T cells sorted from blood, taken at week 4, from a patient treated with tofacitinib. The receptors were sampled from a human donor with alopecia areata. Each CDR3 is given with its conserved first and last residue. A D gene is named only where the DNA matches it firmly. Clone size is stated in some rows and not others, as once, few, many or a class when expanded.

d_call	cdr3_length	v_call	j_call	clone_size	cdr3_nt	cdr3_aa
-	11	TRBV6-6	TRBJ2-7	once	TGTGCCAGCAGTTACGTTAACGAGCAGTACTTC	CASSYVNEQYF
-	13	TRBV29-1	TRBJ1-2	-	TGCAGCGTTGAAACCTCTGGGTACTATGGCTACACCTTC	CSVETSGYYGYTF
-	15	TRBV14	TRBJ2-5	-	TGTGCCAGCAGCCAAGATCCAGGGTACCAAGAGACCCAGTACTTC	CASSQDPGYQETQYF
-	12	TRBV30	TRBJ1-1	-	TGTGCCTGGGGCCGGGTGAACACTGAAGCTTTCTTT	CAWGRVNTEAFF
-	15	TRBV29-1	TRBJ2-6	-	TGCAGCGTTGAAGCATGGGATTCTGGGGCCAACGTCCTGACTTTC	CSVEAWDSGANVLTF
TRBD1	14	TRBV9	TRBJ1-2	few	TGTGCCAGCACCCCAGGACAGGCGAACTATGGCTACACCTTC	CASTPGQANYGYTF
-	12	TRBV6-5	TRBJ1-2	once	TGTGCCAGCAGCCCCGTGGGGGGGGACTACACCTTC	CASSPVGGDYTF
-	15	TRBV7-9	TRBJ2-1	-	TGTGCCAGCAGCTTAAGAGGGGAAACTTACAATGGGCAGTTCTTC	CASSLRGETYNGQFF
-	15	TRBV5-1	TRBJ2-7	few	TGCGCCAGCAGCCCGGAAGGGGTGCTAAACCACGAGCAGTACTTC	CASSPEGVLNHEQYF
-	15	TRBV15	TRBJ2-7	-	TGTGCCACCAGATACCCTGAGGAGGGCTCCTACGAGCAGTACTTC	CATRYPEEGSYEQYF
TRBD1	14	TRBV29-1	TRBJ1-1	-	TGCAGCGTTGAGGATGGGACAGGGAACACTGAAGCTTTCTTT	CSVEDGTGNTEAFF
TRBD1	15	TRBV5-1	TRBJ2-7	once	TGCGCCAGCAGCCCCCGGACAGGGGTATTCCACGAGCAGTACTTC	CASSPRTGVFHEQYF
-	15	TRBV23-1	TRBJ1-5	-	TGCGCCAGCAGTCAATCGAGCCTGTACGAACAGCCCCAGCATTTT	CASSQSSLYEQPQHF
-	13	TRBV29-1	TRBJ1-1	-	TGCAGCGTTCACGACGGAATGAACACTGAAGCTTTCTTT	CSVHDGMNTEAFF
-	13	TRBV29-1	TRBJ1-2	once	TGCAGCGTTGAAGACAGGGTTGACTATGGCTACACCTTC	CSVEDRVDYGYTF
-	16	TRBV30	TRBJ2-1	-	TGTGCCTGGACTCGCGAGGGGGTCCCTGGTAGCAATGAGCAGTTCTTC	CAWTREGVPGSNEQFF
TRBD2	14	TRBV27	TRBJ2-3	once	TGTGCCAGCTCTAGCGGGGGGTCGGCAGATACGCAGTATTTT	CASSSGGSADTQYF
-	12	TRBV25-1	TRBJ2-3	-	TGTGCCAGCAGCCCACCGGGACGCGGGGAGTATTTT	CASSPPGRGEYF
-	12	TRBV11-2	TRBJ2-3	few	TGTGCCAGCCTGGGCCCCGCGAATACGCAGTATTTT	CASLGPANTQYF
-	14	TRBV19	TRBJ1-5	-	TGTGCCAGTAGTATCCCGTGGTCGGCTCAGCCCCAGCATTTT	CASSIPWSAQPQHF
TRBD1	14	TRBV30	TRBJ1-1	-	TGTGCCTGGAGCTGGGGACAGGAGGGCACTGAAGCTTTCTTT	CAWSWGQEGTEAFF
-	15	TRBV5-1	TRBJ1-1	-	TGCGCCAGCAGGCCGGCTGGGGTGTTGAACACTGAAGCTTTCTTT	CASRPAGVLNTEAFF
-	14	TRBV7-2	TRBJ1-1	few	TGTGCCAGCAGCGCCCTCTACAAAGTCACTGAAGCTTTCTTT	CASSALYKVTEAFF
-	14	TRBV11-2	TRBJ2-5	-	TGTGCCAGCAGCTTAGGGGCCGAGGCGGAGACCCAGTACTTC	CASSLGAEAETQYF
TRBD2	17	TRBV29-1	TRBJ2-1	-	TGCAGCGTTGATGGGACTAGCGGGGGCCACTCCTACAATGAGCAGTTCTTC	CSVDGTSGGHSYNEQFF
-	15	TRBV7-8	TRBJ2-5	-	TGTGCCAGCAGCTCCAGCGCTGGTAGTTTGGAGACCCAGTACTTC	CASSSSAGSLETQYF
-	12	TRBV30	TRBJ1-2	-	TGTGCCTGGAGTGGGGACCACTATGGCTACACCTTC	CAWSGDHYGYTF
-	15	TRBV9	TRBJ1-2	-	TGTGCCAGCAGCCCTCTGGGGGGGTTTAACTATGGCTACACCTTC	CASSPLGGFNYGYTF
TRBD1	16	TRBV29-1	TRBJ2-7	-	TGCAGCGTGGACAGGGACCGGGACAGTATTTCATACGAGCAGTACTTC	CSVDRDRDSISYEQYF
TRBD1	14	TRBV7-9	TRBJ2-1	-	TGTGCCAGCAGGGGACAGGGAGCCTACAATGAGCAGTTCTTC	CASRGQGAYNEQFF
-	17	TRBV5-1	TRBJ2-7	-	TGCGCCAGCAGCCAGGAACTACAGGGAGGGGGGTCCTACGAGCAGTACTTC	CASSQELQGGGSYEQYF
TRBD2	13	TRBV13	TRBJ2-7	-	TGTGCCAGCAGCTCCAGCGGGGGCTACGAGCAGTACTTC	CASSSSGGYEQYF
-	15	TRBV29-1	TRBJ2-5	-	TGCAGCGTTGAAGTGATAAGGAGGAGACAAGAGACCCAGTACTTC	CSVEVIRRRQETQYF